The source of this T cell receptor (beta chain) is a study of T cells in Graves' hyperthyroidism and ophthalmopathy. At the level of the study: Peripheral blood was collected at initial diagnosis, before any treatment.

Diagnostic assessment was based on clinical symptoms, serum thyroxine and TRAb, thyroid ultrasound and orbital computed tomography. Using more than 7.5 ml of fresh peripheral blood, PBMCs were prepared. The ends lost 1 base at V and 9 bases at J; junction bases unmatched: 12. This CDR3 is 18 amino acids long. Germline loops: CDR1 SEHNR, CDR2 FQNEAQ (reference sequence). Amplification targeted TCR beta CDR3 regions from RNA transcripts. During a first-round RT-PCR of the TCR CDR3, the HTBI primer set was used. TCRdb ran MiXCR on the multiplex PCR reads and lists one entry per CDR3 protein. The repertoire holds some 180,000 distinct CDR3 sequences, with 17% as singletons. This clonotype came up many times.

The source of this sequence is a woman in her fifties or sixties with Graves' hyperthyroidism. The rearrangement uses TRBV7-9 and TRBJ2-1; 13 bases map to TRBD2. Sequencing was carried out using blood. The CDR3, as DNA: TGTGCCAGCAGCTTAGATCTAGGACTAGCGGGAGTATCGGGTGAGCAGTTCTTC. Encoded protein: CASSLDLGLAGVSGEQFF.